This T cell receptor (beta chain) was sequenced during a study of shared clonotypes between healthy human individuals (dated by TCRdb to 2020 to 2022). About the study as a whole: Two women and three men aged 18 to 49 years were included in the cohort. For each donor, three plates each were used for CD4 naive and CD4 memory, two plates were used for CD8 naive, and one plate was used for CD8 memory. The study deeply sequenced blood TCR repertoires of about 5 healthy adults to estimate repertoire size and the extent of clonotype sharing between individuals. Libraries were prepared and TCR repertoires were sequenced by different laboratories using diverse techniques, in order to increase sequencing depth and limit assay-specific biases. Leukapheresis yielded between about 0.9 and 10 billion PBMCs per donor.

The sample holds a few counts of this clone. What this receptor recognizes is not known. Base qualities were left out, and no much larger clone turns up one base away. Using the deep immunoSEQ assay, TCR CDR3 regions were amplified from genomic DNA by multiplex PCR. Extracted genomic DNA from each cell subset was spread evenly across all wells of several immunoSEQ 96-well plates, with each plate serving as a replicate. For sorted subsets, around 200 ng genomic DNA, equal to 30,000 or so T cell genomes, was loaded into each replicate PCR. The purified libraries were quantified using a Qubit 3.0 fluorometer, sized with a Bioanalyzer 2100, and then quantified again using the KAPA Library Quantification kit. Each immunoSEQ 96-well plate was sequenced on its own single-read 150-cycle Illumina NextSeq 550 flow cell. In the paper's pipeline: Because only junctional sequences without quality scores were contained in the immunoSEQ output, filtering matching that applied to full-length reads could not be performed. Sequences were annotated with PyIR, a Python wrapper for IgBLAST v1.9, and V/J genes and CDR3 were assigned using IMGT germline references. Reads were filtered out if the reads had weak V/J assignments (E-value above 1e-6), no CDR3, stop codons, out-of-frame junctions, or ambiguous translated residues. A V3J clonotype was defined by an identical inferred V gene, J gene, and CDR3 amino acid sequence. Percentage overlap between repertoires was calculated by dividing the number of shared unique clonotypes by the size of the smaller repertoire. RTK rarefaction, the Chao1 estimator, and Recon v2.1 estimates of unobserved clonotypes were used to assess repertoire richness. For all TCRbeta clonotypes obtained by the gDNA method from several donors, generation probabilities were computed with OLGA. TCRdb re-hosts the immuneACCESS table, in-frame sequences only. Its copies lack some clones; in the studies checked, an unresolved V gene accounts for under half of them, and the cause for the rest is not known. V, J and clone size are taken as reported in that table, and D and trimming were inferred from the DNA itself. This sample holds a few hundred thousand clones; 65% were observed only once. 8.5% to 14% of the sample comes from the top ten.

Paper-wide results and their limitations: Naive subsets generally had larger estimated clonotype richness than memory subsets. Higher generation probabilities were observed for clonotypes shared by all four sorted-subset donors than for non-shared clonotypes. Based on pairwise subsampling, the degree of clonotype sharing among donors was expected to be affected by sequencing depth. Even with the large sequencing depth, rarefaction of the sorted-subset datasets indicated that sequencing was incomplete. Only blood was sampled, and tissue TCR repertoires likely differ from those in blood. When several donors were compared, the shared fraction of clonotypes was around 4.6% for naive CD4, roughly 3.3% for naive CD8, 2% to 2.5% for memory CD4, and roughly 0.4% for memory CD8. The genetic and exposure-history diversity represented was limited by the small number of donors.

The donors were healthy, HIV-negative adults with no recently reported acute infections or vaccinations. Every donor was a Caucasian adult living in Nashville, Tennessee, USA. CD4+ T cells were enriched through magnetic negative selection, after which naive cells were positively selected on CD45RA and the remaining negative fraction served as the memory subset. After blood collection by leukapheresis, PBMCs were isolated using Ficoll-Histopaque density gradient centrifugation and then cryopreserved in the vapor phase of liquid nitrogen. Analytical flow cytometry was used to check the purity and quantity of every magnetically sorted T cell population. From each sorted fraction, genomic DNA was isolated and quantified by UV absorbance on a Nanodrop 2000c. The CDR3 contains 14 residues, cysteine and phenylalanine counted. The retained sequence is limited to the CDR3, 42 bases, with the frame set at the first base. From the germline V gene (reference sequence), CDR1 is MNHEY and CDR2 is SMNVEV. V gives up 6 bases and J gives up 1 base, and the segment between their germline ends measures 12 bases.

Sequenced: memory CD4+ T cells sorted from blood. The cell subset or site label of this sample denotes: CD45RA-negative fraction. The receptor comes from a man aged 25 to 45 in good health. The sequence is built from TRBV27 and TRBJ2-5; the D gene is not confidently resolved. The CDR3 protein: CASRAATLQETQYF. The DNA sequence reads TGTGCCAGCAGGGCTGCTACCCTCCAAGAGACCCAGTACTTC.